Below are 31 T cell receptor beta chains sequenced from a single sample in a study of cytomegalovirus exposure and HLA in healthy donors. PCR used 60 Vbeta primers and 13 Jbeta primers. Produced via immunoSEQ multiplex PCR; TCRdb's table is partial and in-frame only. The table lists around 110,000 clones, 8% to 10% of them singletons, with 3% in the top ten. Sequencing was performed on PBMCs. The receptors here all came from a man younger than 45 in good health and CMV-seronegative.

The rearrangement joins TRBV5-4 to TRBJ2-7; possibly TRBD1 for D (6 bases). Trimming shortened V by 2 bases and J by 2 bases, and 11 bases separated the two germline ends. Germline V gives CDR1 SGHNT, CDR2 YYREEE (reference sequence). The CDR3 has 14 amino acids. CDR3 in amino acids: CASSFLRGTYEQYF. Written as DNA, the CDR3 is TGTGCCAGCAGCTTTCTGAGGGGGACCTACGAGCAGTACTTC.

This clone occurred a few times. The DNA of the CDR3 is TGTGCCAGCAGCTTGGCGGCAGGGGGCATAGGGTATGGCTACACCTTC. Its translation is CASSLAAGGIGYGYTF. This rearrangement joins TRBV5-6 to TRBJ1-2, with 8 bases lining up with TRBD1. V was pared by 0 bases and J by 5 bases, with 9 bases of the junction left unmatched. The CDR3 length is 16 residues. The germline V gene has CDR1 SGHDT and CDR2 YYEEEE.

V and J are TRBV5-1 and TRBJ2-7, with TRBD1 identical over 9 bases. J gave up 4 bases and V 5 bases, and 4 bases lay outside the gene matches. From germline, CDR1 is SGHRS and CDR2 YFSETQ. The CDR3 totals 13 residues. The CDR3 region has the DNA TGCGCCAGCAGTGTGGACAGGGGTTACGAGCAGTACTTC. Translated: CASSVDRGYEQYF.

The chain employs TRBV30 and TRBJ2-6; 8 bases match TRBD1. The CDR3 has 14 amino acids. Germline V gives CDR1 GTSNPN, CDR2 SVGIG (reference sequence). V gave up 5 bases and J gave up 4 bases; unmatched junction bases: 4. CDR3: CAWDRGGGANVLTF. CDR3 DNA sequence: TGTGCCTGGGACAGGGGTGGAGGGGCCAACGTCCTGACTTTC.

This clone came up a few times. The chain couples TRBV30 to TRBJ2-1, with 8 bases fitting TRBD2. Germline V gene lookup returns CDR1 GTSNPN and CDR2 SVGIG (reference sequence). This CDR3 region has 14 residues. The trim removed 1 base at V and 8 bases at J, leaving 7 bases unmatched. The CDR3 DNA reads as TGTGCCTGGAGTGGAGTAGCGGGAACGTATGAGCAGTTCTTC. Its translation: CAWSGVAGTYEQFF.

V is TRBV12-5 and J is TRBJ1-1; TRBD1 is a possible D gene (5 bases). The V and J ends lost 5 bases and 7 bases respectively, with 8 bases between them. Looked up from germline, CDR1 is LGHNT and CDR2 is FRNRAP. This CDR3 spans 11 amino acids. The CDR3, as DNA: TGTGCTAGTGGTCCCGGGGGTGAAGCTTTCTTT. Its translation is CASGPGGEAFF.

This clone showed up just a few times. V is TRBV5-6 and J is TRBJ2-7; 7 nucleotides agree with TRBD2. CDR3 length equals 16 residues. J was trimmed by 7 bases and V by 4 bases; bases with no gene match: 17. Germline V gene sequence: CDR1 SGHDT, CDR2 YYEEEE. The CDR3 DNA reads TGTGCCAGCAGCCCCCGGGGAGGGCGGGCCTACGTAGAGCAGTACTTC. Protein product: CASSPRGGRAYVEQYF. The complete variable domain, with remaining parts taken from reference TRBV5-6 and TRBJ2-7, reads DAGVTQSPTHLIKTRGQQVTLRCSPKSGHDTVSWYQQALGQGPQFIFQYYEEEERQRGNFPDRFSGHQFPNYSSELNVNALLLGDSALYLCASSPRGGRAYVEQYFGPGTRLTVT.

This clone appeared a few times. The rearrangement uses TRBV10-3 and TRBJ2-7; TRBD1 aligns across 10 bases. Germline V gene lookup returns CDR1 ENHRY and CDR2 SYGVKD. With 8 bases clipped from V and 4 bases from J, the junction kept 5 bases outside the gene matches. This CDR3 has 13 amino acids. The CDR3 DNA follows: TGTGCCATCTCCCCGGGACAGGGGTACGAGCAGTACTTC. This translates into CAISPGQGYEQYF.

In its sample, this clone was seen a few times. The chain recombines TRBV5-1 with TRBJ2-3, with 8 bases that match TRBD2. This CDR3 spans 15 amino acids. V dropped 2 bases and J dropped 0; count of bases not matched to a gene: 2. The germline CDR1 and CDR2 sequences are SGHRS and YFSETQ. In DNA, the CDR3 is TGCGCCAGCAGCTTTAGCGGGGTCAGCACAGATACGCAGTATTTT. Its translation: CASSFSGVSTDTQYF.

This chain joins TRBV10-1 and TRBJ2-3; possible D gene TRBD2, 7 bases. The V end lost 0 bases, the J end lost 7 bases, and 14 bases lay between the germline ends. The CDR3 consists of 15 residues. Per the germline V gene, CDR1 is WNHNN and CDR2 is SYGVQD (reference sequence). The CDR3 loop reads CASSESREGGNTQYF. The CDR3 DNA sequence: TGCGCCAGCAGTGAGTCAAGGGAGGGGGGGAATACGCAGTATTTT.

The chain couples TRBV5-1 to TRBJ2-7, with D unclear. CDR3 length: 11 residues. With 2 bases removed from V and 5 bases from J, the gap between germline ends came to 5 bases. Germline CDR1 SGHRS, CDR2 YFSETQ. The DNA of the CDR3 is TGCGCCAGCAGCTTTAGTGACGAGCAGTACTTC. Its protein product is CASSFSDEQYF.

This clone was counted only a few times. The chain is built from TRBV25-1 and TRBJ2-3; possible D gene TRBD2, 7 bases. The germline V gene encodes CDR1 MGHDK and CDR2 SYGVNS. Trimming removed 3 bases at V and 4 bases at J, with 14 bases between. This CDR3 is 15 amino acids long. CDR3 in amino acids: CASSERGPRADTQYF. CDR3 bases: TGTGCCAGCAGTGAGCGGGGGCCGAGGGCAGATACGCAGTATTTT.

This clone was observed a handful of times. The chain has TRBV6-5 and TRBJ1-5, with D perhaps TRBD1 (5 bases). Per the germline V gene, CDR1 is MNHEY and CDR2 is SVGAGI. V dropped 7 bases and J dropped 5 bases, with 12 bases sitting between them. The CDR3 totals 13 residues. CDR3 amino acids: CASTYSRDQPQHF. CDR3 nucleotides: TGTGCCAGCACCTACTCCAGGGATCAGCCCCAGCATTTT.

The sample holds a few counts of this clone. The rearrangement links TRBV6-1 to TRBJ1-1; 10 bases match TRBD1. Per germline, CDR1 MNHNS and CDR2 SASEGT. The CDR3 spans 14 residues. V lost 0 bases, J lost 8 bases, and 3 bases stayed unmatched. The CDR3 here is CASSEARDRGEAFF. For the CDR3, the DNA is TGTGCCAGCAGTGAAGCGCGGGACAGGGGAGAAGCTTTCTTT.

This chain joins TRBV5-4 and TRBJ2-4, with a tentative D call TRBD2 (5 bases). CDR1 is SGHNT, CDR2 YYREEE, per germline (reference sequence). The CDR3 loop spans 14 amino acids. The V gene lost 6 bases and the J gene lost 1 base, with 11 bases spanning the gap. The CDR3 DNA sequence: TGTGCCAGCACACTAGATCAGGCCAAAAACATTCAGTACTTC. It is translated as CASTLDQAKNIQYF.

This clone was counted between two and nine times. The chain is built from TRBV11-2 and TRBJ2-6; 9 nucleotides agree with TRBD1. The V gene's germline CDR1 is SGHAT and CDR2 FQNNGV. V shed 3 bases and J 2 bases; nucleotides not matched to a gene: 2. There are 16 residues in the CDR3. CDR3 nucleotide sequence: TGTGCCAGCAGCTTGGGACAGGGAACTGGGGCCAACGTCCTGACTTTC. It is translated as CASSLGQGTGANVLTF. Together with reference TRBV11-2 and TRBJ2-6, the CDR3 gives the full variable domain: EAGVAQSPRYKIIEKRQSVAFWCNPISGHATLYWYQQILGQGPKLLIQFQNNGVVDDSQLPKDRFSAERLKGVDSTLKIQPAKLEDSAVYLCASSLGQGTGANVLTFGAGSRLTVL.

This clone was counted between two and nine times. The chain is built from TRBV19 and TRBJ1-1, with a possible D match to TRBD1 (5 bases). The CDR3 contains 19 residues. The V gene's germline CDR1 is LNHDA and CDR2 SQIVND (reference sequence). Trimming took off 2 bases at V and 0 bases at J, with 22 bases between the two ends. In DNA form, the CDR3 reads TGTGCCAGTAGTATAAGGATCCGGTGGGGGGATGAGGTGAACACTGAAGCTTTCTTT. Translation: CASSIRIRWGDEVNTEAFF. Using reference TRBV19 and TRBJ1-1 for the parts outside the CDR3, the full variable domain is DGGITQSPKYLFRKEGQNVTLSCEQNLNHDAMYWYRQDPGQGLRLIYYSQIVNDFQKGDIAEGYSVSREKKESFPLTVTSAQKNPTAFYLCASSIRIRWGDEVNTEAFFGQGTRLTVV.

The chain couples TRBV19 to TRBJ1-1; 8 bases map to TRBD1. After removal of 3 bases from V and 6 bases from J, the junction contained 3 bases not matched to a gene. The CDR3 runs 13 residues. Germline lookup yields CDR1 LNHDA and CDR2 SQIVND (reference sequence). This CDR3 reads CASSMSGGPEAFF. The CDR3 DNA reads TGTGCCAGTAGTATGTCAGGGGGCCCTGAAGCTTTCTTT. The variable domain in full, with the rest retrieved from reference TRBV19 and TRBJ1-1, is DGGITQSPKYLFRKEGQNVTLSCEQNLNHDAMYWYRQDPGQGLRLIYYSQIVNDFQKGDIAEGYSVSREKKESFPLTVTSAQKNPTAFYLCASSMSGGPEAFFGQGTRLTVV.

The rearrangement links TRBV6-6 to TRBJ2-7, with 9 bases aligning to TRBD2. The CDR3 sequence is 14 residues long. Trimming cost V 0 bases and J 5 bases; bases outside gene matches: 2. Germline V lookup: CDR1 MNHNY, CDR2 SVGAGI (reference sequence). CDR3 region: CASSYSVAGDEQYF. CDR3 DNA: TGTGCCAGCAGTTACTCTGTAGCGGGAGACGAGCAGTACTTC.

This clone has a handful of counts. J is TRBJ1-1 and V is TRBV15; possibly TRBD1 for D (5 bases). Germline lookup yields CDR1 LNHNV and CDR2 YYDKDF (reference sequence). The CDR3 covers 14 residues. Trimming took off 1 base at V and 5 bases at J, with 11 bases between the two ends. CDR3 amino acids: CATSRVMGRTEAFF. As DNA, the CDR3 is TGTGCCACCAGCAGAGTCATGGGGCGGACTGAAGCTTTCTTT.

Only a few counts were recorded for this clone. The chain has TRBV18 and TRBJ1-1; D not certain. Trimming stripped 4 bases from V and 1 base from J, with 10 bases between. This CDR3 comprises 14 residues. Germline CDR1 reads KGHSH; CDR2 reads LQKENI. CDR3: CASSQSQRNTEAFF. In DNA form, the CDR3 reads TGTGCCAGCTCACAGTCACAGAGGAACACTGAAGCTTTCTTT.

CDR3 sequence reads: CASSPTMSSYNEQFF. The DNA of the CDR3 is TGTGCCAGCAGCCCGACTATGAGCTCCTACAATGAGCAGTTCTTC. The J gene is TRBJ2-1, the V gene TRBV2, with D possibly being TRBD2 (5 bases). The CDR3 consists of 15 residues. Trimming removed 6 bases at V and 0 bases at J, with 12 bases between. Germline V gene lookup returns CDR1 SNHLY and CDR2 FYNNEI. Full variable domain (missing parts from reference TRBV2 and TRBJ2-1): EPEVTQTPSHQVTQMGQEVILRCVPISNHLYFYWYRQILGQKVEFLVSFYNNEISEKSEIFDDQFSVERPDGSNFTLKIRSTKLEDSAMYFCASSPTMSSYNEQFFGPGTRLTVL.

J is TRBJ2-2 and V is TRBV12-5, with TRBD1 matching over 9 bases. CDR3 length: 15 amino acids. Germline CDR1 LGHNT, CDR2 FRNRAP. With 7 bases clipped from V and 7 bases from J, the junction kept 10 bases outside the gene matches. CDR3 DNA: TGTGCTAGTGCCCTGAGGACAGGGGCGGTCGGGGAGCTGTTTTTT. It codes for CASALRTGAVGELFF.

This clone was seen only a few times. The chain links TRBV11-2 to TRBJ1-6; tentative D call: TRBD1 (6 bases). Germline V lookup: CDR1 SGHAT, CDR2 FQNNGV. There are 16 residues in the CDR3. Trimming took off 1 base at V and 7 bases at J, with 14 bases between the two ends. The CDR3 loop is CASSLGPGAPNSPLHF. The CDR3 DNA follows: TGTGCCAGCAGCTTAGGGCCAGGGGCTCCCAATTCACCCCTCCACTTT.

This clone was seen a few times. V is TRBV29-1 and J is TRBJ1-1; D might be TRBD1 (5 bases). This CDR3 has 14 residues. Germline V gene sequence: CDR1 SQVTM, CDR2 ANQGSEA. V gave up 3 bases and J gave up 4 bases, with 15 bases separating them. The CDR3 DNA reads as TGCAGCGTTGAGGACCTGGGGGGGGGCACTGAAGCTTTCTTT. The encoded protein is CSVEDLGGGTEAFF.

This clone was seen only a few times. The V call is TRBV25-1, the J call TRBJ1-4; D is ambiguous. Trimming stripped 1 base from V and 5 bases from J, with 8 bases between. This CDR3 is built from 14 residues. Germline V lookup: CDR1 MGHDK, CDR2 SYGVNS. The CDR3 spells CASSELPGNEKLFF. The DNA of the CDR3 is TGTGCCAGCAGTGAATTACCGGGAAATGAAAAACTGTTTTTT. The variable domain in full, with the rest retrieved from reference TRBV25-1 and TRBJ1-4, is EADIYQTPRYLVIGTGKKITLECSQTMGHDKMYWYQQDPGMELHLIHYSYGVNSTEKGDLSSESTVSRIRTEHFPLTLESARPSHTSQYLCASSELPGNEKLFFGSGTQLSVL.

This clone was observed once. At one boundary the junction diverges from the germline segment, which might be a read error. V usage is TRBV15 and J usage is TRBJ2-5; D call uncertain. Germline lookup yields CDR1 LNHNV and CDR2 YYDKDF (reference sequence). The length of the CDR3 is 16 residues. In DNA form, the CDR3 reads TGTGCCACCAACAGAGATCGGTGGCAGGTCAGCGAGACCCAGTACTTC. It yields the protein CATNRDRWQVSETQYF.

The chain joins TRBV2 to TRBJ1-5; no definite D call. The V gene's germline CDR1 is SNHLY and CDR2 FYNNEI. The V end lost 2 bases, the J end lost 0 bases, and 5 bases lay between the germline ends. This CDR3 is 14 amino acids long. The CDR3 DNA is TGTGCCAGCAGTGAATCCCATAGCAATCAGCCCCAGCATTTT. Amino acids: CASSESHSNQPQHF.

In this sample, this clone turned up a few times. The rearrangement uses TRBV5-1 and TRBJ2-3, with 9 bases that match TRBD2. V shed 8 bases and J 4 bases; nucleotides not matched to a gene: 8. This CDR3 has 14 amino acids. Germline values: CDR1 SGHRS, CDR2 YFSETQ. CDR3 sequence reads: CASIAGEISDTQYF. The CDR3 nucleotides are TGCGCCAGTATAGCGGGAGAAATATCAGATACGCAGTATTTT.

The chain combines TRBV30 with TRBJ1-1; 7 bases agree with TRBD1. CDR3 length: 13 residues. The junction had 4 bases not matched to a gene; V was cut back by 2 bases and J by 4 bases. Germline assignment: CDR1 GTSNPN and CDR2 SVGIG (reference sequence). The CDR3 loop is CAWSRQGGTEAFF. The CDR3 DNA follows: TGTGCCTGGAGTCGACAGGGTGGCACTGAAGCTTTCTTT.

The chain couples TRBV4-2 to TRBJ1-5; D is unresolved. The CDR3 runs to 15 residues. CDR1 and CDR2 (germline): LGHNA, YNFKEQ. Trimming cost V 2 bases and J 0 bases, with 8 bases left between them. The CDR3: CASSQNTVSNQPQHF. CDR3 coding DNA: TGTGCCAGCAGCCAAAATACGGTTAGCAATCAGCCCCAGCATTTT.